These 30 T cell receptor beta chains were all obtained from the same sample, sequenced in a study of cytomegalovirus exposure and HLA in healthy donors. Amplification used 60 Vbeta primers and 13 Jbeta primers. TCRdb's table, derived via immunoSEQ multiplex PCR, lists solely in-frame clones and lacks some. The sample contains some 200,000 clones, just under 70% of which appear only once. The specimen was PBMCs. The receptors were sampled from a man in his forties in good health and CMV-seropositive.

The J gene is TRBJ2-5, the V gene TRBV6-1; D remains unclear. From germline, CDR1 is MNHNS and CDR2 SASEGT. This CDR3 spans 15 amino acids. Deletions cut 5 bases from V and 5 bases from J, with 18 bases between. The DNA for the CDR3 is TGTGCCAGCAGTATAGGCCCTACGAGAGCGGAGACCCAGTACTTC. This encodes CASSIGPTRAETQYF.

The chain combines TRBV14 with TRBJ1-2; D is unclear. CDR3 length equals 13 residues. Germline V gene data show CDR1 as SGHDN and CDR2 as FVKESK. V lost 0 bases and J lost 5, with 7 bases in between. CDR3 residues: CASSQDSRYGYTF. For the CDR3, the DNA is TGTGCCAGCAGCCAAGACAGTCGTTATGGCTACACCTTC.

The J gene is TRBJ1-4, the V gene TRBV27; a weak D match, TRBD1 (5 bases). This CDR3 comprises 19 residues. Germline V CDR1 and CDR2: MNHEY, SMNVEV (reference sequence). The V end was cut by 5 bases, the J end by 2 bases, with 24 bases between. The CDR3 DNA reads as TGTGCCAGCAGTCCACGAGGAGGGGTTTTGGTTTGGACTAATGAAAAACTGTTTTTT. Its protein product is CASSPRGGVLVWTNEKLFF.

V is TRBV27 and J is TRBJ1-3; no definite D call. Germline lookup yields CDR1 MNHEY and CDR2 SMNVEV (reference sequence). There are 17 residues in the CDR3. Trimming took 0 bases from V and 0 from J, leaving 12 bases between them. Written as DNA, the CDR3 is TGTGCCAGCAGTTTATCCATAGACTCATTCTCTGGAAACACCATATATTTT. Its translation is CASSLSIDSFSGNTIYF.

This chain joins TRBV28 and TRBJ2-2; possibly TRBD2 for D (5 bases). This CDR3 is built from 17 residues. V lost 6 bases and J 2 bases, leaving 19 bases between the germline ends. Germline-derived CDR1 and CDR2 are MDHEN and SYDVKM. CDR3 nucleotides: TGTGCCAGCAGCCCCCCCGGCGACTATCTTAACACCGGGGAGCTGTTTTTT. Translating gives CASSPPGDYLNTGELFF. Drawing the rest from reference TRBV28 and TRBJ2-2, the complete variable domain is DVKVTQSSRYLVKRTGEKVFLECVQDMDHENMFWYRQDPGLGLRLIYFSYDVKMKEKGDIPEGYSVSREKKERFSLILESASTNQTSMYLCASSPPGDYLNTGELFFGEGSRLTVL.

The V gene is TRBV19, the J gene TRBJ1-2, with D possibly being TRBD1 (6 bases). V lost 5 bases and J lost 7, with 17 bases in between. Germline V gene lookup returns CDR1 LNHDA and CDR2 SQIVND (reference sequence). The CDR3 is 14 amino acids. Here the CDR3 DNA reads TGTGCCAGTAGTTCTACACTCGGACAGTCTGGCTACACCTTC. Encoded protein: CASSSTLGQSGYTF.

This clone was counted once. This sequence joins TRBV7-8 and TRBJ1-2; possibly TRBD1 for D (6 bases). CDR3 length equals 15 residues. CDR1 is SGHVS, CDR2 FQNEAQ, per germline. Trimming removed 1 base from V and 2 bases from J, with 11 bases in between. The CDR3 protein is CASSLVRGANYGYTF. CDR3 coding DNA: TGTGCCAGCAGCTTAGTTCGGGGGGCCAACTATGGCTACACCTTC.

The CDR3 loop is CASSQGGSGNNQPQHF. CDR3 coding DNA: TGCGCCAGCAGCCAAGGTGGCTCAGGGAACAATCAGCCCCAGCATTTT. The chain combines TRBV4-1 with TRBJ1-5; D is possibly TRBD1 (5 bases). V gave up 1 base and J gave up 3 bases, with 13 bases separating them. Germline assignment: CDR1 MGHRA and CDR2 YSYEKL. The CDR3 is made up of 16 amino acids.

This CDR3 reads CASSPGGGGIDEQFF. The CDR3 bases are TGTGCCAGCAGCCCCGGGGGCGGGGGGATAGATGAGCAGTTCTTC. The chain recombines TRBV6-5 with TRBJ2-1; 8 nucleotides line up with TRBD2. Germline loops: CDR1 MNHEY, CDR2 SVGAGI. V lost 6 bases and J lost 8; bases outside the gene matches: 12. CDR3 length: 15 amino acids.

There are a few counts of this clone. The CDR3 DNA is TGTGCCAGCTCACCACCGACTCCCGGGACAGGGCTGACAGATACGCAGTATTTT. Translated, it gives CASSPPTPGTGLTDTQYF. The V call is TRBV18, the J call TRBJ2-3; 9 bases agree with TRBD1. Trimming cost V 0 bases and J 3 bases; bases outside gene matches: 10. The germline V gene encodes CDR1 KGHSH and CDR2 LQKENI. This CDR3 has 18 amino acids.

This sequence joins TRBV19 and TRBJ2-1; 7 bases line up with TRBD2. V was pared by 3 bases and J by 7 bases, with 3 bases of the junction left unmatched. This CDR3 spans 13 amino acids. CDR1 LNHDA and CDR2 SQIVND come from the germline V gene (reference sequence). CDR3 bases: TGTGCCAGTAGTATCGAGCGGGGAAATGAGCAGTTCTTC. Residues: CASSIERGNEQFF. Full variable domain (missing parts from reference TRBV19 and TRBJ2-1): DGGITQSPKYLFRKEGQNVTLSCEQNLNHDAMYWYRQDPGQGLRLIYYSQIVNDFQKGDIAEGYSVSREKKESFPLTVTSAQKNPTAFYLCASSIERGNEQFFGPGTRLTVL.

This chain connects TRBV7-3 to TRBJ2-2; no clear D. V lost 3 bases and J lost 5, with 7 bases in between. The CDR3 loop spans 13 amino acids. Looked up from germline, CDR1 is SGHTA and CDR2 is FQGTGA. CDR3 nucleotide sequence: TGTGCCAGCAGCTTCAAGGAGACCGGGGAGCTGTTTTTT. Protein product: CASSFKETGELFF.

The V and J genes are TRBV9 and TRBJ1-6, with D possibly TRBD1 on 5 matching bases. This CDR3 comprises 15 residues. Trimming took 0 bases from V and 14 from J, leaving 18 bases between them. Germline assignment: CDR1 SGDLS and CDR2 YYNGEE. The CDR3 DNA reads as TGTGCCAGCAGCGTAGCCCTCGAGAAGGCGGGGGCCCTCCACTTT. Translation gives CASSVALEKAGALHF.

V gene TRBV5-1 combines with J gene TRBJ2-1; 16 nucleotides match TRBD2. The V gene end was trimmed by 3 bases and the J gene end by 8 bases; junction bases not matched to a gene: 8. Per the germline V gene, CDR1 is SGHRS and CDR2 is YFSETQ. The CDR3 sequence is 17 residues long. CDR3 protein: CASSSGTSGGAVDEQFF. CDR3 in DNA: TGCGCCAGCAGCTCCGGGACTAGCGGGGGGGCCGTAGATGAGCAGTTCTTC.

In this sample, this clone turned up a few times. The rearrangement uses TRBV9 and TRBJ2-3; D is ambiguous. From germline, CDR1 is SGDLS and CDR2 YYNGEE. V lost 0 bases, J lost 6 bases, and 8 bases lay in between. There are 13 residues in the CDR3. The CDR3 nucleotides are TGTGCCAGCAGCGTAGGCGAGGATGATACGCAGTATTTT. As protein: CASSVGEDDTQYF. The complete variable domain, with remaining parts taken from reference TRBV9 and TRBJ2-3, reads DSGVTQTPKHLITATGQRVTLRCSPRSGDLSVYWYQQSLDQGLQFLIQYYNGEERAKGNILERFSAQQFPDLHSELNLSSLELGDSALYFCASSVGEDDTQYFGPGTRLTVL.

The chain is built from TRBV5-4 and TRBJ2-7; perhaps TRBD2 as D (7 bases). Trimming took 0 bases from V and 5 from J, leaving 15 bases between them. Germline V lookup: CDR1 SGHNT, CDR2 YYREEE (reference sequence). This CDR3 region has 15 residues. The chain's CDR3 is CASSLDAGAWNEQYF. The CDR3 nucleotides are TGTGCCAGCAGCTTGGACGCGGGGGCGTGGAACGAGCAGTACTTC.

The chain employs TRBV9 and TRBJ1-1; 8 positions match TRBD1. This CDR3 is built from 15 residues. Germline CDR1 SGDLS, CDR2 YYNGEE. Trimming cost V 3 bases and J 3 bases; bases outside gene matches: 7. This CDR3 is CASSGAGGGYTEAFF. In nucleotides, the CDR3 is TGTGCCAGCAGCGGCGCAGGGGGCGGTTACACTGAAGCTTTCTTT.

V is TRBV18 and J is TRBJ1-5; 10 bases are a match to TRBD1. Trimming at V came to 2 bases and at J to 2 bases, leaving 3 bases not matched to a gene. CDR3 length: 16 amino acids. Germline V CDR1 and CDR2: KGHSH, LQKENI. The CDR3 DNA is TGTGCCAGCTCACCAGTTGGGACAGGGGGCAATCAGCCCCAGCATTTT. It specifies CASSPVGTGGNQPQHF.

This chain joins TRBV10-3 and TRBJ2-3, with D perhaps TRBD2 (5 bases). Per germline, CDR1 ENHRY and CDR2 SYGVKD. This CDR3 has 16 residues. With 5 bases removed from V and 2 bases from J, the gap between germline ends came to 17 bases. In DNA, the CDR3 is TGTGCCATCAGTTCCGCCGGGCGGGCGACCACAGATACGCAGTATTTT. It translates to CAISSAGRATTDTQYF.

V and J are TRBV6-5 and TRBJ2-1; D perhaps matches TRBD2 (5 bases). V lost 2 bases to trimming and J lost 0 bases, with 8 bases between them. The CDR3 is 15 residues long. Germline lookup yields CDR1 MNHEY and CDR2 SVGAGI. CDR3 region: CASSYGGPSYNEQFF. Here the CDR3 DNA reads TGTGCCAGCAGTTACGGCGGGCCCTCCTACAATGAGCAGTTCTTC.

V usage is TRBV18 and J usage is TRBJ2-3; possible D gene TRBD2, 5 bases. V dropped 0 bases and J dropped 6 bases, with 19 bases sitting between them. Germline V gene data show CDR1 as KGHSH and CDR2 as LQKENI. This CDR3 contains 17 residues. The CDR3 loop is CASSPPEATLAPDTQYF. The CDR3 DNA is TGTGCCAGCTCACCACCGGAGGCTACCCTGGCCCCCGATACGCAGTATTTT.

V gene TRBV6-4 combines with J gene TRBJ2-7; 7 bases are a match to TRBD2. The CDR3 covers 16 residues. CDR1 is MRHNA and CDR2 is SNTAGT in the germline V gene. V gave up 0 bases and J gave up 3 bases; unmatched junction bases: 8. For the CDR3, the DNA is TGTGCCAGCAGTGACTCCCTAGCGGAGGCCCGCTACGAGCAGTACTTC. Its translation: CASSDSLAEARYEQYF.

As to this clone: Here the CDR3 omits its conserved ending phenylalanine or tryptophan, so a read error is the likely source. The DNA is omitted, as the CDR3 cannot be located on it reliably, and the CDR3 follows TCRdb's listing. This chain connects TRBV28 to TRBJ1-2; TRBD1, the table's D call, lacks a check against the DNA. Germline CDR1 reads MDHEN; CDR2 reads SYDVKM. The CDR3 is 13 residues long, counting both termini. The CDR3 loop is CASSPQLGTGKLG.

A few counts support this clone. Other nucleotide sequences from this sample produce the same CDR3. The chain is built from TRBV28 and TRBJ2-3, with TRBD2 matching 8 bases. V shed 2 bases and J 4 bases; nucleotides not matched to a gene: 5. Germline V lookup: CDR1 MDHEN, CDR2 SYDVKM. The CDR3 is 15 residues long. CDR3 loop: CASSLPRGGADTQYF. CDR3 coding DNA: TGTGCCAGCAGTTTACCCCGGGGGGGGGCAGATACGCAGTATTTT.

This clone was counted only a few times. V is TRBV27 and J is TRBJ1-1, with 9 bases lining up with TRBD1. The J segment lost 5 bases and the V segment lost 6 bases, leaving 4 bases of the junction unmatched. Germline V gives CDR1 MNHEY, CDR2 SMNVEV (reference sequence). This CDR3 spans 13 amino acids. DNA of the CDR3: TGTGCCAGCAGGGGACAGGGTTTAACTGAAGCTTTCTTT. As protein: CASRGQGLTEAFF.

This chain joins TRBV11-2 and TRBJ1-6; maybe TRBD1 (5 bases). This CDR3 spans 14 amino acids. CDR1 SGHAT and CDR2 FQNNGV come from the germline V gene. V shed 4 bases and J shed 8 bases, with 12 bases lying between them. CDR3 in DNA: TGTGCCAGCAGCTCCGGGGGGGGGTATTCACCCCTCCACTTT. Protein product: CASSSGGGYSPLHF.

This chain links TRBV9 with TRBJ1-2; TRBD1 is a possible D gene (5 bases). CDR3 length: 14 amino acids. The V end lost 7 bases, the J end lost 8 bases, and 21 bases lay between the germline ends. Looked up from germline, CDR1 is SGDLS and CDR2 is YYNGEE. CDR3 sequence (DNA): TGTGCCAGCGGCGGGGGGGGTCTATTAGGGGGCTACACCTTC. This translates into CASGGGGLLGGYTF.

This chain uses TRBV9 with TRBJ2-3; D is possibly TRBD1 (5 bases). V was pared by 2 bases and J by 5 bases, with 12 bases between. The length of the CDR3 is 14 residues. Germline CDR1 is SGDLS and CDR2 is YYNGEE. CDR3 sequence reads: CASSVVRAGDTQYF. Written as DNA, the CDR3 is TGTGCCAGCAGCGTTGTCAGGGCTGGAGATACGCAGTATTTT.

This clone has just a few counts. The chain carries TRBV29-1 and TRBJ2-5, with 7 bases that match TRBD1. V lost 3 bases, J lost 9 bases, and 10 bases stayed unmatched. The CDR3 consists of 13 residues. The V gene's germline CDR1 is SQVTM and CDR2 ANQGSEA. The CDR3 here is CSVDLGTVGAQYF. In DNA form, the CDR3 reads TGCAGCGTTGATCTAGGGACAGTGGGGGCCCAGTACTTC.

The chain has TRBV7-6 and TRBJ2-5, with 8 bases aligning to TRBD2. The J call may not be correct, given that the DNA end is closer to TRBJ2-7. The CDR3 runs to 12 residues. Per the germline V gene, CDR1 is SGHVS and CDR2 is FNYEAQ. The CDR3 bases are TGTGCCAGCAGCACCCGGGGGGGCGAGCAGTACTTC. Amino acids: CASSTRGGEQYF.